This TCR beta chain was sequenced for a study of CD8+CD57+ T cells in acquired aplastic anemia. About the study: The study obtained an average of about 3.1 ug of DNA from sorted CD4+ and CD8+ cells. As sequenced from healthy donors, CD4+ cells averaged roughly 11 million reads. Study-wide points: The number of CD8+ CDR3 sequences shared by patients and controls was roughly 31. Patients and controls had CD8+ Simpson's diversity values that were not significantly distinct.

Genomic DNA constituted the template upon which TCR beta VDJ and CDR3 profiling was performed. TCRdb re-called the reads with MiXCR, one entry per CDR3 protein. Here the sample spans about 210,000 distinct CDR3 sequences, 34% being singletons. This clonotype was picked up a small number of times. The antigen is undetermined. With 5 bases removed from V and 9 bases from J, the gap between germline ends came to 20 bases. Germline V gene data show CDR1 as SGHAT and CDR2 as FQNNGV. The CDR3 contains 15 residues. The genes are TRBV11-2 and TRBJ2-1; a possible D gene is TRBD2 (6 bases). Specimen: sorted CD4+, CD8+, or CD8+CD57+ T cells (not recorded which) from PBMCs. The receptor was derived from a human donor in good health, serving as a control. The CDR3 DNA follows: TGTGCCAGCAGCCAGACTAGACGCCCGGATGGTGAGCAGTTCTTC. This translates into CASSQTRRPDGEQFF.